This T cell receptor beta chain was profiled in a study of graft-versus-host responses after intestinal transplantation. Whole-study context: Transplants given to recipients were multivisceral, liver-intestinal, or isolated intestinal. Every transplant recipient was induced with anti-thymocyte globulin, then maintained on tacrolimus and steroids for around 3 years. Overall study results and limits: GvH clones turned up in recipient marrow; some had shown up first in ileum or blood. Allograft graft-versus-host to host-versus-graft clonal ratios ran high in patients with graft-donor T cell macrochimerism.

J lost 2 bases, V lost 4 bases, and 4 bases had no gene match. Germline assignment: CDR1 LGHNA and CDR2 YSLEER. The CDR3 covers 16 residues. Generated by immunoSEQ multiplex PCR, the TCRdb table keeps only in-frame clones and is missing some. Of approximately 49,000 clones detected, about 90% appear once; the ten largest clones hold approximately 0.6%. A word on this clone: Its antigen is undetermined.

This TCR came from a human donor who was the organ donor for an intestinal transplant. The material sequenced was unstimulated CD4+ T cells sorted from spleen or lymph node cells, taken before transplant. V gene TRBV4-3 combines with J gene TRBJ2-5; 13 bases are a match to TRBD2. In DNA form, the CDR3 reads TGCGCCAGCAGCCCCGGGACTAGCGGGAATCAAGAGACCCAGTACTTC. It translates to CASSPGTSGNQETQYF.